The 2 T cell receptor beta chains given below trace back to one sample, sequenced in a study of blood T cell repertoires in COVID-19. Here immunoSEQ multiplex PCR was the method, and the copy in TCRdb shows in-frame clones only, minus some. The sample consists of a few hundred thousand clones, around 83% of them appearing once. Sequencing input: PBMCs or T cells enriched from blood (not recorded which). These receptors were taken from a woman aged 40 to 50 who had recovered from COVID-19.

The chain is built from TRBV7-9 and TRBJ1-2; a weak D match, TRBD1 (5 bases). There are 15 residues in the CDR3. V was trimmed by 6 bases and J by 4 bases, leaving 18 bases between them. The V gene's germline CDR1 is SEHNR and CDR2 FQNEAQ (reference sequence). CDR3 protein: CASRKFFTGLYGYTF. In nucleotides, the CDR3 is TGTGCCAGCAGGAAGTTCTTTACAGGCCTCTATGGCTACACCTTC. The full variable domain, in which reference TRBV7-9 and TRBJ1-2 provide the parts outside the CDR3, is DTGVSQNPRHKITKRGQNVTFRCDPISEHNRLYWYRQTLGQGPEFLTYFQNEAQLEKSRLLSDRFSAERPKGSFSTLEIQRTEQGDSAMYLCASRKFFTGLYGYTFGSGTRLTVV.

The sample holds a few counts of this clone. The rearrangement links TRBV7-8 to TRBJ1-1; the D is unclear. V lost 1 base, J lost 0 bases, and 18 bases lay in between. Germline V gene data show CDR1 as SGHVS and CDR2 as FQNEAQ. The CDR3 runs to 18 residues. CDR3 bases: TGTGCCAGCAGCTTAGTCGGTTCAGGCATCCAATTGAACACTGAAGCTTTCTTT. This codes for CASSLVGSGIQLNTEAFF. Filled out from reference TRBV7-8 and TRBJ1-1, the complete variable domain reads GAGVSQSPRYKVAKRGQDVALRCDPISGHVSLFWYQQALGQGPEFLTYFQNEAQLDKSGLPSDRFFAERPEGSVSTLKIQRTQQEDSAVYLCASSLVGSGIQLNTEAFFGQGTRLTVV.